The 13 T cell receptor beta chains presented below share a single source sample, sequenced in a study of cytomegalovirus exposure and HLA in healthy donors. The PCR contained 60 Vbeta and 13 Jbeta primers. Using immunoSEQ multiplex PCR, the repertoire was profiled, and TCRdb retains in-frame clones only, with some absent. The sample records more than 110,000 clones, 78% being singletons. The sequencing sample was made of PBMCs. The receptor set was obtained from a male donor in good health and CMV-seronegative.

The CDR3 bases are TGCAGCGTTGAAGATACGACAGGGGGAGAAAAACTGTTTTTT. This sequence encodes CSVEDTTGGEKLFF. The rearrangement joins TRBV29-1 to TRBJ1-4; 9 positions match TRBD1. V gave up 0 bases and J gave up 8 bases; unmatched junction bases: 4. CDR1 and CDR2 from the germline V gene are SQVTM and ANQGSEA. This CDR3 region has 14 residues. The variable domain in full, with the rest retrieved from reference TRBV29-1 and TRBJ1-4, is SAVISQKPSRDICQRGTSLTIQCQVDSQVTMMFWYRQQPGQSLTLIATANQGSEATYESGFVIDKFPISRPNLTFSTLTVSNMSPEDSSIYLCSVEDTTGGEKLFFGSGTQLSVL.

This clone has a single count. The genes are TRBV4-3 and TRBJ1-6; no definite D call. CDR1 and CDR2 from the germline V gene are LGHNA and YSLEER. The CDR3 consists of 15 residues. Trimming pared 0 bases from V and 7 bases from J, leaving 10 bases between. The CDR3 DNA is TGCGCCAGCAGCCAAGACAGTCTCCTCAATTCACCCCTCCACTTT. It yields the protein CASSQDSLLNSPLHF.

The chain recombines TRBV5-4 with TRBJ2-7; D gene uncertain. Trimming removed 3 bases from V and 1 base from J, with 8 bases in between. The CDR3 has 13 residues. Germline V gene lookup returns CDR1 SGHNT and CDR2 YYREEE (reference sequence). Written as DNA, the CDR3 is TGTGCCAGCAGCTACCCCAGGTCCTACGAGCAGTACTTC. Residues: CASSYPRSYEQYF. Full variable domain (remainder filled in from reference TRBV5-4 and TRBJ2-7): ETGVTQSPTHLIKTRGQQVTLRCSSQSGHNTVSWYQQALGQGPQFIFQYYREEENGRGNFPPRFSGLQFPNYSSELNVNALELDDSALYLCASSYPRSYEQYFGPGTRLTVT.

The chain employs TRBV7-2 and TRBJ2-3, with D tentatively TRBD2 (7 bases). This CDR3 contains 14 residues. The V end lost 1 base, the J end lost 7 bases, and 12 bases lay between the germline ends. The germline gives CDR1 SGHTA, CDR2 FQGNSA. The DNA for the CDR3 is TGTGCCAGCAGCTTAGAGGGGGGGCTAAATACGCAGTATTTT. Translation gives CASSLEGGLNTQYF.

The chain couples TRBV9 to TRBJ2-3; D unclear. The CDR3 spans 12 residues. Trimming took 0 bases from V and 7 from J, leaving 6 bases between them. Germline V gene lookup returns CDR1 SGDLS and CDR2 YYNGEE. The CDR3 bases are TGTGCCAGCAGCGTAGAAGCGCATACGCAGTATTTT. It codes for CASSVEAHTQYF.

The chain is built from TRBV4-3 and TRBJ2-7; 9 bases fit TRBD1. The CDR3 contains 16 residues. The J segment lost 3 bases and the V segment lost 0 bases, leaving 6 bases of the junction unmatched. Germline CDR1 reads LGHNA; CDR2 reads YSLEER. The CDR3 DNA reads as TGCGCCAGCAGCCAAGAGGCCCGGGACAGGGTCTACGAGCAGTACTTC. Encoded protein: CASSQEARDRVYEQYF.

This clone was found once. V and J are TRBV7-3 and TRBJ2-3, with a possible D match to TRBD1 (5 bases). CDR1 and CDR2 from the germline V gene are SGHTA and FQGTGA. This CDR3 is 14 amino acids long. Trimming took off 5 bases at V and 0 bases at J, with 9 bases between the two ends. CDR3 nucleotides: TGTGCCAGCAGCGGCAGGGTCAGCACAGATACGCAGTATTTT. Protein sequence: CASSGRVSTDTQYF.

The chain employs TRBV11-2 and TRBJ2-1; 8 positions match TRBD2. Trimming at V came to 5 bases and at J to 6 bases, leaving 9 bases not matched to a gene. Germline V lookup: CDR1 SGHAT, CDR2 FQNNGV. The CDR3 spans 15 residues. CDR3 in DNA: TGTGCCAGCAGCCGGGGGACTAGGAGAGGCAATGAGCAGTTCTTC. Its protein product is CASSRGTRRGNEQFF.

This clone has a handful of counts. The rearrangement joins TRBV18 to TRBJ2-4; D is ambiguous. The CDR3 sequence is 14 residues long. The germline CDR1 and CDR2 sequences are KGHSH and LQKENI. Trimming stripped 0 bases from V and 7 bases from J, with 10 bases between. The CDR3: CASSPPPAGNIQYF. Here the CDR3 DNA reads TGTGCCAGCTCACCACCTCCTGCCGGGAACATTCAGTACTTC.

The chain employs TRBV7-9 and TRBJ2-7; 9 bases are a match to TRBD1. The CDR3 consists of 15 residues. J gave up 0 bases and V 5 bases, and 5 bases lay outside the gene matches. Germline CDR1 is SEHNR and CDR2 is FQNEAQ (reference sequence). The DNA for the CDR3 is TGTGCCAGCAGCCCAACAGGGGGCTACTCCTACGAGCAGTACTTC. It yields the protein CASSPTGGYSYEQYF. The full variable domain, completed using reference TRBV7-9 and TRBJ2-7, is DTGVSQNPRHKITKRGQNVTFRCDPISEHNRLYWYRQTLGQGPEFLTYFQNEAQLEKSRLLSDRFSAERPKGSFSTLEIQRTEQGDSAMYLCASSPTGGYSYEQYFGPGTRLTVT.

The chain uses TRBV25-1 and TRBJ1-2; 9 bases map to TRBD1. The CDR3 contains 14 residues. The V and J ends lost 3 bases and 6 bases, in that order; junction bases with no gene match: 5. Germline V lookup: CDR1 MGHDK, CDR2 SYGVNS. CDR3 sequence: CASSEGTGSHGYTF. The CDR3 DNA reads TGTGCCAGCAGTGAGGGGACAGGGAGCCATGGCTACACCTTC.

Here the CDR3 reads CASTSGAGTDTQYF. The CDR3 DNA is TGTGCCAGCACGAGCGGGGCGGGGACAGATACGCAGTATTTT. The chain combines TRBV21-1 with TRBJ2-3; the table assigns TRBD2, which was not confirmed against the DNA. TRBV21-1 is a pseudogene locus. CDR3 size: 14 residues.

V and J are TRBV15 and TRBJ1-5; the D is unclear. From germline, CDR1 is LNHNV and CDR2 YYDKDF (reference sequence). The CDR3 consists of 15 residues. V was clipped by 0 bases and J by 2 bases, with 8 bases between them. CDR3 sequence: CATSRDDSGNQPQHF. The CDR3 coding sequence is TGTGCCACCAGCAGAGATGACTCGGGCAATCAGCCCCAGCATTTT.